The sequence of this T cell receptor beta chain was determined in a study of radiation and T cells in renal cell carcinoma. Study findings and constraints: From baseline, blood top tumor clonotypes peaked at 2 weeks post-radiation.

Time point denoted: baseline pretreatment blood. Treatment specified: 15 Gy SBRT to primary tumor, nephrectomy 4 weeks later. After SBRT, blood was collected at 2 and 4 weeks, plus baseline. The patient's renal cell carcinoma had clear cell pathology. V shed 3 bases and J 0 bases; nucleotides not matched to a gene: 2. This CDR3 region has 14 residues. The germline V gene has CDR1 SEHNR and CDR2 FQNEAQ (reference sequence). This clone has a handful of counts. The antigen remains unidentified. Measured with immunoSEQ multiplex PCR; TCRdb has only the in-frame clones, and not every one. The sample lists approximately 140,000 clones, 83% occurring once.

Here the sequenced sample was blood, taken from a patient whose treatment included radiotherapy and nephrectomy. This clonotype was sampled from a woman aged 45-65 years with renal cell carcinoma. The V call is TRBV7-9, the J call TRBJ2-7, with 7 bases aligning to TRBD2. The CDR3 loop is CASSFGGSSYEQYF. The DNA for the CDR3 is TGTGCCAGCAGCTTCGGCGGGAGCTCCTACGAGCAGTACTTC.